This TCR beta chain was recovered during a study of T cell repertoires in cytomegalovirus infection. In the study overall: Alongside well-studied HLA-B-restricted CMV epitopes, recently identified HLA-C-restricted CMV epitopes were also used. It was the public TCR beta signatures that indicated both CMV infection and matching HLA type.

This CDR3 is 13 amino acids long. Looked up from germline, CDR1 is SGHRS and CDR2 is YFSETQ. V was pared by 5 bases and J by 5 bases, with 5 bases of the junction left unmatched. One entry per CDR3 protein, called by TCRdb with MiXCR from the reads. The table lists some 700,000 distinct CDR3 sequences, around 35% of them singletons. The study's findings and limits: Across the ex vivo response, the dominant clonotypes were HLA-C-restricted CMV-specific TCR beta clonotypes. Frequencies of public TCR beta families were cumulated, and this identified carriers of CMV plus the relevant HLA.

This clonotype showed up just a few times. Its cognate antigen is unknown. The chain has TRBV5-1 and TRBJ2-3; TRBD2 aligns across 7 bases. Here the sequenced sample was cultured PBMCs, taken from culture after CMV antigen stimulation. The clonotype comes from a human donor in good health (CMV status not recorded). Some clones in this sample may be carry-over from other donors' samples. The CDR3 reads CASRIPSGDTQYF. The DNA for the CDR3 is TGCGCCAGCAGGATTCCTAGCGGAGATACGCAGTATTTT. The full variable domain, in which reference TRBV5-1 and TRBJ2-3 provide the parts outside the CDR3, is KAGVTQTPRYLIKTRGQQVTLSCSPISGHRSVSWYQQTPGQGLQFLFEYFSETQRNKGNFPGRFSGRQFSNSRSEMNVSTLELGDSALYLCASRIPSGDTQYFGPGTRLTVL.